The clone carrying this TCR beta chain appeared a few times. The germline V gene has CDR1 MGHDK and CDR2 SYGVNS. This CDR3 is 13 amino acids long. V lost 1 base and J lost 8, with 11 bases in between. The record originates from a study of CD8+ T cells in alopecia areata. RNA extraction was followed by reverse transcription into cDNA, which acted as the sequencing template. The repertoire was sequenced with immunoSEQ multiplex PCR; TCRdb's copy has only in-frame clones and lacks some. The sample lists roughly 250,000 clones, 50% to 75% occurring once. Regarding treatment: oral pan-JAK inhibitor, 5-10 mg twice daily.

This TCR derives from a human donor with alopecia areata. The rearrangement uses TRBV25-1 and TRBJ1-2, with D perhaps matching TRBD1 (6 bases). The sequences come from CD4+ T cells sorted from blood, collected around week 54, from a patient treated with tofacitinib. CDR3 sequence reads: CASSEWGRGGYTF. In DNA, the CDR3 is TGTGCCAGCAGTGAATGGGGCAGGGGAGGCTACACCTTC.